The 20 T cell receptor beta chains below were found in one sample sequenced in a study of blood T cell repertoires in COVID-19. Assay used: immunoSEQ multiplex PCR; TCRdb lists only in-frame clones, some missing. The sample records roughly 140,000 clones, over 80% being singletons. Specimen: PBMCs or T cells enriched from blood (not recorded which). These receptors were obtained from a woman in her 50s who had been exposed to COVID-19.

This chain links TRBV11-3 with TRBJ2-1, with TRBD2 as a possible D gene (5 bases). CDR3 length equals 15 residues. V lost 2 bases and J 2 bases, leaving 10 bases between the germline ends. Germline V gene sequence: CDR1 SGHNT, CDR2 YENEEA. The CDR3 DNA reads as TGTGCCAGCAGCTTATCCGGCGGGCCCTACAATGAGCAGTTCTTC. It yields the protein CASSLSGGPYNEQFF.

The chain recombines TRBV19 with TRBJ2-2; D gene ambiguous. CDR1 and CDR2 from the germline V gene are LNHDA and SQIVND (reference sequence). The V end was cut by 6 bases, the J end by 0 bases, with 20 bases between. The CDR3 is 18 amino acids. The CDR3 here is CASSPAPLRRANTGELFF. In DNA form, the CDR3 reads TGTGCCAGTAGCCCGGCCCCGTTAAGGAGAGCGAACACCGGGGAGCTGTTTTTT.

This clone turned up a few times. The chain couples TRBV19 to TRBJ1-1; weak D call: TRBD1 (5 bases). The CDR3 spans 13 residues. Germline V lookup: CDR1 LNHDA, CDR2 SQIVND (reference sequence). V lost 2 bases, J lost 11 bases, and 15 bases lay in between. CDR3: CASSISDSRMAFF. The CDR3 DNA is TGTGCCAGTAGTATATCAGACAGCCGGATGGCTTTCTTT.

The chain uses TRBV9 and TRBJ2-5; D remains ambiguous. The CDR3 contains 13 residues. Germline-derived CDR1 and CDR2 are SGDLS and YYNGEE. Trimming stripped 0 bases from V and 7 bases from J, with 10 bases between. The DNA for the CDR3 is TGTGCCAGCAGCGTAGGCCAGCCGGGGACCCAGTACTTC. It yields the protein CASSVGQPGTQYF.

Details on this clone: The same CDR3 arises from other DNA sequences in this sample as well. The rearrangement joins TRBV7-9 to TRBJ1-2; 8 bases align to TRBD1. Germline CDR1 reads SEHNR; CDR2 reads FQNEAQ (reference sequence). The CDR3 is 14 amino acids. V shed 0 bases and J 4 bases; nucleotides not matched to a gene: 1. The CDR3 nucleotides read TGTGCCAGCAGCTTAGCGGGACAGGTCTATGGCTACACCTTC. Its protein is CASSLAGQVYGYTF. Using reference TRBV7-9 and TRBJ1-2 for the parts outside the CDR3, the full variable domain is DTGVSQNPRHKITKRGQNVTFRCDPISEHNRLYWYRQTLGQGPEFLTYFQNEAQLEKSRLLSDRFSAERPKGSFSTLEIQRTEQGDSAMYLCASSLAGQVYGYTFGSGTRLTVV.

In this sample, this clone turned up once. The CDR3 protein is CASSPTNTGELFF. The DNA for the CDR3 is TGTGCCAGCAGCCCTACCAACACCGGGGAGCTGTTTTTT. The rearrangement uses TRBV11-3 and TRBJ2-2; D not certain. This CDR3 comprises 13 residues. V lost 5 bases and J lost 2, with 6 bases in between. The V gene's germline CDR1 is SGHNT and CDR2 YENEEA.

The chain links TRBV19 to TRBJ2-2, with D perhaps matching TRBD2 (7 bases). Germline V CDR1 and CDR2: LNHDA, SQIVND (reference sequence). Trimming removed 1 base from V and 5 bases from J, with 14 bases in between. The CDR3 has 16 amino acids. This CDR3 reads CASSIAGGERTGELFF. The CDR3 DNA sequence: TGTGCCAGTAGTATAGCGGGGGGCGAGCGAACCGGGGAGCTGTTTTTT. Variable domain in full (rest from reference TRBV19 and TRBJ2-2): DGGITQSPKYLFRKEGQNVTLSCEQNLNHDAMYWYRQDPGQGLRLIYYSQIVNDFQKGDIAEGYSVSREKKESFPLTVTSAQKNPTAFYLCASSIAGGERTGELFFGEGSRLTVL.

This clone showed up just once. The chain recombines TRBV30 with TRBJ2-3; D unclear. This CDR3 is 12 amino acids long. Germline V CDR1 and CDR2: GTSNPN, SVGIG (reference sequence). V was trimmed by 3 bases and J by 5 bases, leaving 9 bases between them. The chain's CDR3 is CAWRADQDTQYF. The CDR3 DNA follows: TGTGCCTGGAGGGCAGATCAAGATACGCAGTATTTT.

V and J are TRBV3-1 (or the pseudogene TRBV3-2) and TRBJ1-4, with D possibly being TRBD1 (5 bases). The CDR3 covers 17 residues. The V and J ends lost 4 bases and 5 bases respectively, with 20 bases between them. CDR1 LGHDT and CDR2 YNNKEL come from the germline V gene (reference sequence). CDR3 bases: TGTGCCAGCAGCCCGAGCGGGGACCCACCCGTAAATGAAAAACTGTTTTTT. This encodes CASSPSGDPPVNEKLFF.

The rearrangement uses TRBV7-9 and TRBJ1-5; D gene uncertain. Germline CDR1 and CDR2: SEHNR and FQNEAQ (reference sequence). There are 13 residues in the CDR3. The ends were cut back, 0 bases at V and 6 bases at J, with 6 bases in the middle. CDR3 residues: CASSLALGQPQHF. CDR3 in DNA: TGTGCCAGCAGCTTAGCGCTCGGTCAGCCCCAGCATTTT.

The V and J genes are TRBV12-3 or TRBV12-4 and TRBJ1-3, with D possibly TRBD1 on 6 matching bases. The CDR3 extends over 13 amino acids. V was pared by 10 bases and J by 0 bases, with 10 bases between. The CDR3 region has the DNA TGTGCCACCGGACAGAGCTCTGGAAACACCATATATTTT. It is translated as CATGQSSGNTIYF.

The J gene is TRBJ2-1, the V gene TRBV4-2; a possible D gene is TRBD2 (6 bases). V gave up 1 base and J gave up 4 bases, with 11 bases separating them. Per germline, CDR1 LGHNA and CDR2 YNFKEQ. The CDR3 is 15 amino acids. CDR3 in amino acids: CASSQVLAIYNEQFF. CDR3 DNA sequence: TGTGCCAGCAGCCAAGTACTAGCCATTTACAATGAGCAGTTCTTC.

This sequence joins TRBV6-5 and TRBJ2-1, with 9 positions matching TRBD1. The CDR3 spans 14 residues. Trimming cost V 7 bases and J 6 bases; bases outside gene matches: 7. Per the germline V gene, CDR1 is MNHEY and CDR2 is SVGAGI. CDR3 nucleotides: TGTGCCAGCAATTGGGACAGGGTCATCAATGAGCAGTTCTTC. Translation gives CASNWDRVINEQFF.

The chain joins TRBV18 to TRBJ2-3; TRBD2 might be the D (7 bases). V lost 1 base and J 4 bases, leaving 12 bases between the germline ends. Germline V gene lookup returns CDR1 KGHSH and CDR2 LQKENI. This CDR3 has 15 amino acids. The CDR3 sequence: CASSPRGGGADTQYF. For the CDR3, the DNA is TGTGCCAGCTCACCACGTGGCGGGGGCGCAGATACGCAGTATTTT.

This chain joins TRBV6-5 and TRBJ1-2, with no clear D. The CDR3 runs to 15 residues. The germline V gene has CDR1 MNHEY and CDR2 SVGAGI. Between the trimmed V and J ends, which lost 4 bases and 9 bases, there was a span of 21 bases. The CDR3 bases are TGTGCCAGCAGTTCTCGGAGACCGACCTACTTTAGCTACACCTTC. Translating it yields CASSSRRPTYFSYTF.

The chain recombines TRBV6-5 with TRBJ1-2; 11 bases map to TRBD1. Germline V gives CDR1 MNHEY, CDR2 SVGAGI. V trimming: 1 base; J trimming: 8 bases; junction bases outside the gene matches: 9. This CDR3 is built from 16 residues. CDR3 protein: CASSYFQAGTGGGYTF. The CDR3, as DNA: TGTGCCAGCAGTTACTTCCAAGCCGGGACAGGGGGAGGCTACACCTTC.

This clone was counted a single time. This chain links TRBV4-3 with TRBJ1-5; D is ambiguous. The V gene's germline CDR1 is LGHNA and CDR2 YSLEER. This CDR3 has 14 amino acids. Deletions cut 0 bases from V and 7 bases from J, with 10 bases between. This chain's CDR3 is CASSQDRGWQPQHF. The CDR3 nucleotides read TGCGCCAGCAGCCAAGATAGAGGGTGGCAGCCCCAGCATTTT.

The rearrangement uses TRBV19 and TRBJ2-7; 9 bases agree with TRBD1. Germline-derived CDR1 and CDR2 are LNHDA and SQIVND (reference sequence). There are 14 residues in the CDR3. V lost 4 bases and J lost 6; bases outside the gene matches: 7. The CDR3 reads CASSTQGARVEQYF. CDR3 nucleotide sequence: TGTGCCAGTAGTACACAGGGGGCCCGAGTCGAGCAGTACTTC.

The chain is built from TRBV19 and TRBJ1-2; 11 bases are shared with TRBD1. V was clipped by 3 bases and J by 3 bases; unmatched bases: 3. The V gene's germline CDR1 is LNHDA and CDR2 SQIVND (reference sequence). CDR3 size: 15 residues. The CDR3 region is CASSMEGQGDYGYTF. Written as DNA, the CDR3 is TGTGCCAGTAGTATGGAGGGACAGGGGGACTATGGCTACACCTTC.

The chain employs TRBV12-5 and TRBJ2-7; the match to TRBD2 covers 10 bases. After removal of 1 base from V and 6 bases from J, the junction contained 6 bases not matched to a gene. Per the germline V gene, CDR1 is LGHNT and CDR2 is FRNRAP. CDR3 length equals 15 residues. CDR3 nucleotides: TGTGCTAGTGGTTTGGATCTAGCGGGAGTAGGCGAGCAGTACTTC. Its translation is CASGLDLAGVGEQYF.